This T cell receptor beta chain was recovered during a study of shared clonotypes between healthy human individuals. About the research overall: Each donor contributed plates that comprised three CD4 naive, three CD4 memory, two CD8 naive and one CD8 memory.

Findings and caveats of the study: For sorted subsets, rarefaction showed incomplete sequencing despite large depth.

Remarks on this clone: Its antigen is currently unknown.

The germline CDR1 and CDR2 sequences are SEHNR and FQNEAQ (reference sequence). V shed 11 bases, J shed 3 bases, and the junction held 9 bases outside the gene matches. The length of the CDR3 is 14 residues. Healthy HIV-negative adults with no recent acute infections or vaccinations were recruited as donors. Measured with immunoSEQ multiplex PCR; TCRdb has only the in-frame clones, and not every one. The table has about 1,500,000 clones, approximately 97% seen once. Sequencing was done on a sample of naive CD4+ T cells sorted from blood. The subset: CD45RA+ positively selected. This sequence originates from a man under 40 in good health. The chain carries TRBV7-9 and TRBJ1-3; TRBD1 matches at 8 bases. This chain's CDR3 is CAGWQGAYGNTIYF. In nucleotides, the CDR3 is TGTGCCGGTTGGCAGGGGGCGTATGGAAACACCATATATTTT.